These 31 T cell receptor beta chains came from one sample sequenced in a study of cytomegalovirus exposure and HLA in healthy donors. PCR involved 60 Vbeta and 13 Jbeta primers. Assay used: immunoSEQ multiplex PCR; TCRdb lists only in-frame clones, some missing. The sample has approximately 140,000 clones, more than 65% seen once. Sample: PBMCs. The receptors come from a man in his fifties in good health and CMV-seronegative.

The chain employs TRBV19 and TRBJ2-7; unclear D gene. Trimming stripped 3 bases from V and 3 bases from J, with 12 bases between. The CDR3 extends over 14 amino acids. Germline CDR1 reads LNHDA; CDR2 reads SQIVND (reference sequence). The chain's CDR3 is CASSISIGDYEQYF. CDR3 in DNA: TGTGCCAGTAGTATCTCCATCGGTGACTACGAGCAGTACTTC.

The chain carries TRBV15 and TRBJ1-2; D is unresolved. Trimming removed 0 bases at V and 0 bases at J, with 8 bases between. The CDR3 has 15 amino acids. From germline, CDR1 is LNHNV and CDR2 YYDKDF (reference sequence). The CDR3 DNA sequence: TGTGCCACCAGCAGAGATCGGAGTTCTAACTATGGCTACACCTTC. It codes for CATSRDRSSNYGYTF.

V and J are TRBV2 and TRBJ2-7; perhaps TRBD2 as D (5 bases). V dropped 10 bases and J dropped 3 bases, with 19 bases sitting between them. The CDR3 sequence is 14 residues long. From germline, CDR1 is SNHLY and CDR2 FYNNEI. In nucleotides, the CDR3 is TGTGCCATTATGTCACTAGGCATAGACTACGAGCAGTACTTC. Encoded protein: CAIMSLGIDYEQYF.

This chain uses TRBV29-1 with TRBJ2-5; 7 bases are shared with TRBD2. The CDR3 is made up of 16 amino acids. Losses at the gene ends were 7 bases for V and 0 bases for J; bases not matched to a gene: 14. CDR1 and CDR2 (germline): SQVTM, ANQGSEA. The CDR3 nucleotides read TGCAGCGCCTATACCCGGGAGGATGACTACCAAGAGACCCAGTACTTC. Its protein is CSAYTREDDYQETQYF.

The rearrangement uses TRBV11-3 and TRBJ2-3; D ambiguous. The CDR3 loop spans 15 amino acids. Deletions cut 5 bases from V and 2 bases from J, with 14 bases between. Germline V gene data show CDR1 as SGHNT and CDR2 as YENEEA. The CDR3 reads CASSRSSQDTDTQYF. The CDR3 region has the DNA TGTGCCAGCAGCCGCTCATCCCAGGACACAGATACGCAGTATTTT.

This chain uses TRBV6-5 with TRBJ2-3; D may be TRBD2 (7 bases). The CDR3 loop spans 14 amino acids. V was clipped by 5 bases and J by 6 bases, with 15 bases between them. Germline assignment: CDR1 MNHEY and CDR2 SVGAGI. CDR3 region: CASSRGGGPDTQYF. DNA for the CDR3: TGTGCCAGCAGTCGGGGCGGGGGCCCGGATACGCAGTATTTT.

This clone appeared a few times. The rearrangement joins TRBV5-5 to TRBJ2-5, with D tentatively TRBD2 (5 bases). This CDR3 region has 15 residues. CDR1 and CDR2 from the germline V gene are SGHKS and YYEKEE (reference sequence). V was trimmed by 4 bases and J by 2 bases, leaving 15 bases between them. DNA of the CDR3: TGTGCCAGCAGCGCCCCGGGGTGGACTCAAGAGACCCAGTACTTC. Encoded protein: CASSAPGWTQETQYF.

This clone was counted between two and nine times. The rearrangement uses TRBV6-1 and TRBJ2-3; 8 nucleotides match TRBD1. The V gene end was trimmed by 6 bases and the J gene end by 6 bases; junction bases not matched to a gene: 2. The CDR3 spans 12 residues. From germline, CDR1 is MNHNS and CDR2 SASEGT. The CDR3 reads CASRTGGDTQYF. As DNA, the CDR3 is TGTGCCAGCAGAACAGGGGGGGATACGCAGTATTTT.

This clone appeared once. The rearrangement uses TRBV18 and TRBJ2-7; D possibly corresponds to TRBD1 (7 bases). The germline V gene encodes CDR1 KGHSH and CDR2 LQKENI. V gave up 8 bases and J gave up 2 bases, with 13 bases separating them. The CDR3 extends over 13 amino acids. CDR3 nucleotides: TGTGCCAGCACGGGGGACAGACCCTACGAGCAGTACTTC. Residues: CASTGDRPYEQYF.

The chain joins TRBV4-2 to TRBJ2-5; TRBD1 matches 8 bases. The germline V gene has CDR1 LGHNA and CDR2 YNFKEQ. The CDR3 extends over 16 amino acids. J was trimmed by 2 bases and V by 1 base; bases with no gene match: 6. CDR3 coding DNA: TGTGCCAGCAGCCAAGTAGGGGGACAGGTACAAGAGACCCAGTACTTC. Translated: CASSQVGGQVQETQYF.

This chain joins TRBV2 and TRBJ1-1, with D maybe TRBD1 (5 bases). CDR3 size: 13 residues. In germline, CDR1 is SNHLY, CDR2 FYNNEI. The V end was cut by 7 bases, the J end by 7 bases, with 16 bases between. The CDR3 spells CASTSGGSGEAFF. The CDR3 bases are TGTGCCAGCACCTCGGGGGGGAGCGGTGAAGCTTTCTTT.

This chain's CDR3 is CAISTEGMSDGYTF. In DNA, the CDR3 is TGTGCCATCAGTACCGAGGGAATGTCAGATGGCTACACCTTC. The V gene is TRBV10-3, the J gene TRBJ1-2; D is unclear. V lost 5 bases and J 6 bases, leaving 16 bases between the germline ends. Germline CDR1 is ENHRY and CDR2 is SYGVKD. The CDR3 sequence is 14 residues long.

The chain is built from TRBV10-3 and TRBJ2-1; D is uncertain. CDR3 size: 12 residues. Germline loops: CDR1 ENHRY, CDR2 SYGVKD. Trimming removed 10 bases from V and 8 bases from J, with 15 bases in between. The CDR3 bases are TGTGCCACCGCCGACAAGTCGGATGAGCAGTTCTTC. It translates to CATADKSDEQFF.

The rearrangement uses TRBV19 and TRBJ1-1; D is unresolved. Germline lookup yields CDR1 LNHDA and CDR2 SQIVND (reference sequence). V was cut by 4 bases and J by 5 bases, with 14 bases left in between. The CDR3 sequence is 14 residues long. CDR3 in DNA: TGTGCCAGTAGTACCCTACTTGGAGGGACTGAAGCTTTCTTT. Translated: CASSTLLGGTEAFF.

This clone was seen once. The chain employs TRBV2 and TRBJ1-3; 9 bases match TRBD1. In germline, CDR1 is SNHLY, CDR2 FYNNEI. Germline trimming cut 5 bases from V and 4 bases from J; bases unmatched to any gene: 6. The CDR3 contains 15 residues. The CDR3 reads CASSYSGTGGNTIYF. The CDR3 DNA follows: TGTGCCAGCAGTTACTCCGGGACAGGGGGAAACACCATATATTTT. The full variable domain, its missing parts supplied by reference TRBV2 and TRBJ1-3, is EPEVTQTPSHQVTQMGQEVILRCVPISNHLYFYWYRQILGQKVEFLVSFYNNEISEKSEIFDDQFSVERPDGSNFTLKIRSTKLEDSAMYFCASSYSGTGGNTIYFGEGSWLTVV.

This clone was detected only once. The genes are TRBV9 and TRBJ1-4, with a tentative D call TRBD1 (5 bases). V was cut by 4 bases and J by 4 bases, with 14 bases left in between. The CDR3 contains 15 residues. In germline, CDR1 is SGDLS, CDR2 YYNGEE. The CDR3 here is CASSPDGGGNEKLFF. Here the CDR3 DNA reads TGTGCCAGCAGCCCCGACGGGGGGGGTAATGAAAAACTGTTTTTT. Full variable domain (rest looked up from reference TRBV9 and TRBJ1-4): DSGVTQTPKHLITATGQRVTLRCSPRSGDLSVYWYQQSLDQGLQFLIQYYNGEERAKGNILERFSAQQFPDLHSELNLSSLELGDSALYFCASSPDGGGNEKLFFGSGTQLSVL.

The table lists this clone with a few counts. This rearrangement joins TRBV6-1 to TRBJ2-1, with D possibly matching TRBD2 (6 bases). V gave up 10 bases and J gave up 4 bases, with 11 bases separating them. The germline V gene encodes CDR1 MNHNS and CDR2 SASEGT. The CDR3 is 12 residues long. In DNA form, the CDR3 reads TGTGCCACCGGACTACTTTACAATGAGCAGTTCTTC. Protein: CATGLLYNEQFF.

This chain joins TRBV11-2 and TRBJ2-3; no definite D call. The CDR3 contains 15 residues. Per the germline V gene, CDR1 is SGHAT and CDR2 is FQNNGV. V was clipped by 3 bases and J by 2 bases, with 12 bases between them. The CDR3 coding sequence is TGTGCCAGCAGCTTCGATCCACTAAACACAGATACGCAGTATTTT. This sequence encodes CASSFDPLNTDTQYF. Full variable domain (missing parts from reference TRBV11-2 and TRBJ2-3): EAGVAQSPRYKIIEKRQSVAFWCNPISGHATLYWYQQILGQGPKLLIQFQNNGVVDDSQLPKDRFSAERLKGVDSTLKIQPAKLEDSAVYLCASSFDPLNTDTQYFGPGTRLTVL.

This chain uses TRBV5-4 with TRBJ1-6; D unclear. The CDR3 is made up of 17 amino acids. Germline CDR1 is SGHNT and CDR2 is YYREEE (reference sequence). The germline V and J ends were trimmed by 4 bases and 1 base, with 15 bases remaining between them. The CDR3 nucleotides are TGTGCCAGCAGCCCCGGAGGGCGTAGTTCCTATAATTCACCCCTCCACTTT. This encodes CASSPGGRSSYNSPLHF.

The CDR3 DNA is TGTGCCAGCAGTTGGACAGGCCTCCCCCCAACCGGGGAGCTGTTTTTT. Amino acids: CASSWTGLPPTGELFF. The chain carries TRBV7-9 and TRBJ2-2, with 7 bases matching TRBD1. V lost 6 bases and J lost 5; bases outside the gene matches: 12. This CDR3 has 16 residues. Germline CDR1 SEHNR, CDR2 FQNEAQ (reference sequence). Based on the CDR3 plus reference TRBV7-9 and TRBJ2-2, the full variable domain is DTGVSQNPRHKITKRGQNVTFRCDPISEHNRLYWYRQTLGQGPEFLTYFQNEAQLEKSRLLSDRFSAERPKGSFSTLEIQRTEQGDSAMYLCASSWTGLPPTGELFFGEGSRLTVL.

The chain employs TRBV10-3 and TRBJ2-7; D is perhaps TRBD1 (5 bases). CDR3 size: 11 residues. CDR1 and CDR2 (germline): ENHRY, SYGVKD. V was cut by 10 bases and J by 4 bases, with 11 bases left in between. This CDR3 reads CATEQAYEQYF. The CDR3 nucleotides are TGTGCCACGGAACAGGCATACGAGCAGTACTTC.

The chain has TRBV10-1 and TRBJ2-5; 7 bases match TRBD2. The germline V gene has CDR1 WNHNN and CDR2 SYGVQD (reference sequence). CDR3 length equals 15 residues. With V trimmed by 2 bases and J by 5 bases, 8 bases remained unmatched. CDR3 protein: CASSETASGWETQYF. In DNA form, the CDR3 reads TGCGCCAGCAGTGAGACAGCTAGCGGCTGGGAGACCCAGTACTTC.

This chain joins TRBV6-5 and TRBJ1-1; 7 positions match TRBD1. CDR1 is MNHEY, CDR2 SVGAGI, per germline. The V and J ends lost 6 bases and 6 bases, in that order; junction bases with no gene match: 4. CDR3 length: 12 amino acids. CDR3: CASRLQGAEAFF. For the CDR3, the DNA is TGTGCCAGCAGACTGCAGGGGGCTGAAGCTTTCTTT.

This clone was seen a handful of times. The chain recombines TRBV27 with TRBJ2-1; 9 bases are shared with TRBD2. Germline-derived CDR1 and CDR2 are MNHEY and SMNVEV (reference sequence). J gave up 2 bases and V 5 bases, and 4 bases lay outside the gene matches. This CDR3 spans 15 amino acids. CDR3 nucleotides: TGTGCCAGCAGTGGCGGGGGGGGGACCTACAATGAGCAGTTCTTC. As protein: CASSGGGGTYNEQFF.

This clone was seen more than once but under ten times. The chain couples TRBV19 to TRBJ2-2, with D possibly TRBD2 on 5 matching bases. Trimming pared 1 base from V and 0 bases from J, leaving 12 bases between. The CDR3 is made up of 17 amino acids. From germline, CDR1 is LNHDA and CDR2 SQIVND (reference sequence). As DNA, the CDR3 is TGTGCCAGTAGTATAGTTACGGGGAGAACGAACACCGGGGAGCTGTTTTTT. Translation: CASSIVTGRTNTGELFF.

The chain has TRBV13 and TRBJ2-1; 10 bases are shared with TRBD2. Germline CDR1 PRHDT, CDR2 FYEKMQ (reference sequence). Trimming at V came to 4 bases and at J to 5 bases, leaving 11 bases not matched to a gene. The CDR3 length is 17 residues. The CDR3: CASSSIPGLAWDNEQFF. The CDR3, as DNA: TGTGCCAGCAGCTCCATCCCGGGACTAGCGTGGGACAATGAGCAGTTCTTC.

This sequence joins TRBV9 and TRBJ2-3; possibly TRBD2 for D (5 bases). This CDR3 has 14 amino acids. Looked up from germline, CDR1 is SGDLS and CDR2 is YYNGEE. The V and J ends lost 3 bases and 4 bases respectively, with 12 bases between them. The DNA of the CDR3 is TGTGCCAGCAGCGAAACTAGTAGGGCAGATACGCAGTATTTT. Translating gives CASSETSRADTQYF.

CDR3 sequence: CASSIELAGGFYEQYF. The CDR3 coding sequence is TGTGCCAGTAGTATCGAGTTAGCGGGGGGATTCTACGAGCAGTACTTC. The chain employs TRBV19 and TRBJ2-7, with 10 bases lining up with TRBD2. J lost 3 bases, V lost 3 bases, and 8 bases had no gene match. The CDR3 runs to 16 residues. From germline, CDR1 is LNHDA and CDR2 SQIVND (reference sequence).

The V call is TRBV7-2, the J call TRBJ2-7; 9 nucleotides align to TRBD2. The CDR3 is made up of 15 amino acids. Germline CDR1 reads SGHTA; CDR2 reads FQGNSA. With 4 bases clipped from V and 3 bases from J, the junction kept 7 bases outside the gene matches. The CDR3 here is CASSWRRGGLYEQYF. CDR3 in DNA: TGTGCCAGCAGCTGGCGGCGGGGGGGCCTCTACGAGCAGTACTTC.

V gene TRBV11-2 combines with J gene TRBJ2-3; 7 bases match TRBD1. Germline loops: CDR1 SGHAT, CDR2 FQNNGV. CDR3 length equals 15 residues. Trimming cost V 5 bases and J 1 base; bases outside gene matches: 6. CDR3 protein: CASSPIGGGTDTQYF. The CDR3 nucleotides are TGTGCCAGCAGCCCAATAGGGGGCGGCACAGATACGCAGTATTTT. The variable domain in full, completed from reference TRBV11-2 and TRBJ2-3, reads EAGVAQSPRYKIIEKRQSVAFWCNPISGHATLYWYQQILGQGPKLLIQFQNNGVVDDSQLPKDRFSAERLKGVDSTLKIQPAKLEDSAVYLCASSPIGGGTDTQYFGPGTRLTVL.

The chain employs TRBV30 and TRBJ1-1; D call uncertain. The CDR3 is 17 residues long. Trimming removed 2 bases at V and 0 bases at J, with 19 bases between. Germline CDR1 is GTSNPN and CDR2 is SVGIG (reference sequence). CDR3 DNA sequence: TGTGCCTGGAGTTATAGGGCCGGGAGAGGATTGAACACTGAAGCTTTCTTT. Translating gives CAWSYRAGRGLNTEAFF.